These 24 T cell receptor beta chains were sequenced from one sample in a study of blood T cell repertoires in COVID-19. TCRdb's table, derived via immunoSEQ multiplex PCR, lists solely in-frame clones and lacks some. The sample comprises under 300,000 clones, around nine tenths of which are singletons, and roughly 1.6% rests with the top ten. Specimen: PBMCs or T cells enriched from blood (not recorded which). The receptor source for this set is a woman aged 45-60 years who had recovered from COVID-19.

The chain combines TRBV11-2 with TRBJ2-5; TRBD1 agrees at 11 bases. The germline CDR1 and CDR2 sequences are SGHAT and FQNNGV. This CDR3 is built from 18 residues. The junction had 13 bases not matched to a gene; V was cut back by 5 bases and J by 2 bases. CDR3 region: CASSQLHRGDRGQETQYF. In DNA, the CDR3 is TGTGCCAGCAGCCAGCTGCATCGGGGGGACAGGGGGCAAGAGACCCAGTACTTC.

The V gene is TRBV15, the J gene TRBJ2-1; perhaps TRBD2 as D (5 bases). V shed 7 bases and J shed 8 bases, with 15 bases lying between them. The CDR3 contains 13 residues. Germline CDR1 reads LNHNV; CDR2 reads YYDKDF (reference sequence). The CDR3 nucleotides are TGTGCCACCACTATTGGAGGTTGGGATGAGCAGTTCTTC. Residues: CATTIGGWDEQFF.

The chain has TRBV29-1 and TRBJ2-3; 7 nucleotides line up with TRBD1. Trimming removed 4 bases from V and 4 bases from J; junction bases left unmatched: 8. The CDR3 runs 14 residues. Germline CDR1 is SQVTM and CDR2 is ANQGSEA. In DNA form, the CDR3 reads TGCAGCGTTGTTGAAGACAGGGTACCAGATACGCAGTATTTT. This translates into CSVVEDRVPDTQYF.

V is TRBV2 and J is TRBJ2-5; 7 bases line up with TRBD2. The CDR3 extends over 13 amino acids. Germline assignment: CDR1 SNHLY and CDR2 FYNNEI. Trimming removed 7 bases from V and 5 bases from J; junction bases left unmatched: 7. The CDR3 sequence is CASTAGATETQYF. The CDR3 DNA is TGTGCCAGCACGGCGGGAGCGACGGAGACCCAGTACTTC.

This clone was seen a few times. V usage is TRBV7-9 and J usage is TRBJ1-6, with 8 bases that match TRBD1. V lost 2 bases and J lost 7; bases outside the gene matches: 4. The CDR3 length is 15 residues. The germline V gene encodes CDR1 SEHNR and CDR2 FQNEAQ (reference sequence). The CDR3 nucleotides are TGTGCCAGCAGCTTAAGGGACAGGCCGAATTCACCCCTCCACTTT. Its translation is CASSLRDRPNSPLHF.

The chain links TRBV18 to TRBJ1-1; a possible D gene is TRBD1 (6 bases). V was cut by 5 bases and J by 5 bases, with 12 bases left in between. CDR1 is KGHSH and CDR2 is LQKENI in the germline V gene. The CDR3 spans 13 residues. CDR3 sequence: CASSGQQRTEAFF. The CDR3 DNA reads TGTGCCAGCTCAGGACAGCAGAGGACTGAAGCTTTCTTT.

In the case of this clone: Other DNA sequences within the sample encode an identical CDR3. The V call is TRBV5-1, the J call TRBJ1-2, with D perhaps matching TRBD1 (5 bases). CDR3 length: 13 amino acids. Trimming removed 4 bases from V and 1 base from J, with 8 bases in between. Germline CDR1 and CDR2: SGHRS and YFSETQ. The CDR3 nucleotides are TGCGCCAGCAGCCGCGACAGTAACTATGGCTACACCTTC. Translating it yields CASSRDSNYGYTF.

J is TRBJ2-5 and V is TRBV29-1, with D tentatively TRBD1 (5 bases). Trimming removed 3 bases from V and 5 bases from J, with 13 bases in between. CDR1 is SQVTM and CDR2 is ANQGSEA in the germline V gene. This CDR3 comprises 13 residues. This CDR3 reads CSVDGAARETQYF. CDR3 DNA: TGCAGCGTTGATGGGGCTGCCAGGGAGACCCAGTACTTC.

The V call is TRBV15, the J call TRBJ2-7, with D hard to call. V was pared by 0 bases and J by 6 bases, with 12 bases between. The germline V gene has CDR1 LNHNV and CDR2 YYDKDF (reference sequence). This CDR3 spans 14 amino acids. The DNA of the CDR3 is TGTGCCACCAGCAGAGAATCCCCCCCCAGCGAGCAGTACTTC. The encoded protein is CATSRESPPSEQYF.

In DNA form, the CDR3 reads TGCGCCAGCAGTGAGTCGGCGGCCCTTGGTTACCCGGGGTCTGGAAACACCATATATTTT. The encoded protein is CASSESAALGYPGSGNTIYF. The chain links TRBV10-1 to TRBJ1-3; D remains ambiguous. The CDR3 is 20 amino acids. The germline V gene encodes CDR1 WNHNN and CDR2 SYGVQD (reference sequence). Trimming took off 0 bases at V and 1 base at J, with 22 bases between the two ends.

This chain connects TRBV18 to TRBJ1-5; D not certain. CDR3 size: 13 residues. The V gene's germline CDR1 is KGHSH and CDR2 LQKENI. V was shortened by 3 bases and J by 5 bases, with 8 bases between the two germline ends. The chain's CDR3 is CASSPVPDQPQHF. The CDR3, as DNA: TGTGCCAGCTCACCTGTCCCTGATCAGCCCCAGCATTTT.

The CDR3 spells CASMFSYRVNTEAFF. CDR3 nucleotide sequence: TGTGCCAGCATGTTTTCCTACAGGGTGAACACTGAAGCTTTCTTT. This rearrangement joins TRBV27 to TRBJ1-1; possibly TRBD1 for D (6 bases). Germline values: CDR1 MNHEY, CDR2 SMNVEV (reference sequence). V was pared by 7 bases and J by 0 bases, with 15 bases between. This CDR3 region has 15 residues.

The chain couples TRBV9 to TRBJ1-6, with 7 bases identical to TRBD1. V lost 0 bases and J lost 13; bases outside the gene matches: 10. Germline lookup yields CDR1 SGDLS and CDR2 YYNGEE. CDR3 length: 15 residues. The CDR3 DNA follows: TGTGCCAGCAGCGTAGGGGGGACAGAGAGTACGCCCCTCCACTTT. As protein: CASSVGGTESTPLHF.

This chain joins TRBV4-3 and TRBJ2-3, with 11 bases aligning to TRBD2. The CDR3 covers 16 residues. Germline trimming cut 1 base from V and 6 bases from J; bases unmatched to any gene: 6. Germline CDR1 reads LGHNA; CDR2 reads YSLEER. The CDR3 sequence: CASSQVTSGSQDTQYF. CDR3 DNA: TGCGCCAGCAGCCAAGTTACTAGCGGGAGTCAGGATACGCAGTATTTT.

The V call is TRBV23-1, the J call TRBJ1-6, with TRBD1 identical over 9 bases. TRBV23-1 carries the ORF label, with uncertain function. Trimming took 3 bases from V and 3 from J; bases not matched to a gene: 9. There are 18 residues in the CDR3. CDR3 sequence: CASSQGEGTGNYNSPLHF. CDR3 nucleotide sequence: TGCGCCAGCAGTCAGGGTGAGGGGACAGGGAACTATAATTCACCCCTCCACTTT.

This clone was picked up a small number of times. J is TRBJ1-1 and V is TRBV11-2; no reliable D call. The germline V gene has CDR1 SGHAT and CDR2 FQNNGV. The CDR3 runs to 13 residues. Trimming took off 2 bases at V and 7 bases at J, with 11 bases between the two ends. The CDR3 spells CASSLRGGFEAFF. For the CDR3, the DNA is TGTGCCAGCAGCTTAAGAGGCGGGTTTGAAGCTTTCTTT.

In this sample, this clone turned up a few times. The genes are TRBV7-3 and TRBJ1-1, with no clear D. The V gene lost 2 bases and the J gene lost 4 bases, with 14 bases spanning the gap. The CDR3 runs to 15 residues. CDR1 is SGHTA and CDR2 is FQGTGA in the germline V gene. CDR3 sequence reads: CASSLSAGHRTEAFF. As DNA, the CDR3 is TGTGCCAGCAGCTTATCGGCGGGTCACCGCACTGAAGCTTTCTTT.

The chain links TRBV5-1 to TRBJ2-1; D possibly corresponds to TRBD2 (7 bases). The CDR3 is 15 residues long. V was pared by 1 base and J by 1 base, with 9 bases between. The germline V gene has CDR1 SGHRS and CDR2 YFSETQ. The CDR3 is CASSLRGASYNEQFF. The CDR3 DNA sequence: TGCGCCAGCAGCTTGCGGGGGGCGTCCTACAATGAGCAGTTCTTC.

The chain recombines TRBV4-3 with TRBJ1-2, with 9 bases lining up with TRBD1. V lost 3 bases to trimming and J lost 5 bases; unmatched junction nucleotides: 7. The germline gives CDR1 LGHNA, CDR2 YSLEER. This CDR3 has 15 residues. The CDR3 reads CASSHEMGQGYGYTF. CDR3 in DNA: TGCGCCAGCAGCCACGAAATGGGACAGGGTTATGGCTACACCTTC.

This chain connects TRBV4-1 to TRBJ2-7; 14 nucleotides match TRBD2. Germline CDR1 reads MGHRA; CDR2 reads YSYEKL. The J segment lost 4 bases and the V segment lost 3 bases, leaving 5 bases of the junction unmatched. This CDR3 contains 16 residues. For the CDR3, the DNA is TGCGCCAGCAGCCAGGGACTAGCGGGAGCAAGTTACGAGCAGTACTTC. Its translation: CASSQGLAGASYEQYF.

This clone turned up a few times. This chain's CDR3 is CASSPGTGVNTGELFF. The CDR3 region has the DNA TGTGCCAGCAGCCCGGGGACAGGGGTTAACACCGGGGAGCTGTTTTTT. The chain recombines TRBV5-4 with TRBJ2-2, with TRBD1 identical over 10 bases. Germline V gene data show CDR1 as SGHNT and CDR2 as YYREEE (reference sequence). V was clipped by 4 bases and J by 2 bases; unmatched bases: 5. This CDR3 is built from 16 residues.

This CDR3 is CASSPRGQLNTEAFF. In DNA form, the CDR3 reads TGTGCCAGCAGCCCCCGAGGGCAACTGAACACTGAAGCTTTCTTT. J is TRBJ1-1 and V is TRBV28; D call uncertain. V gave up 6 bases and J gave up 0 bases, with 14 bases separating them. Germline CDR1 is MDHEN and CDR2 is SYDVKM. The CDR3 loop spans 15 amino acids.

This sequence joins TRBV19 and TRBJ1-5; 7 nucleotides line up with TRBD1. CDR3 length: 15 amino acids. V was pared by 5 bases and J by 10 bases, with 14 bases of the junction left unmatched. Germline CDR1 is LNHDA and CDR2 is SQIVND (reference sequence). CDR3 in amino acids: CASSLSGTVSNPQHF. The CDR3 region has the DNA TGTGCCAGTAGTCTAAGTGGGACAGTGAGTAATCCCCAGCATTTT.

The chain has TRBV2 and TRBJ1-5; 9 bases align to TRBD1. There are 15 residues in the CDR3. The germline V gene encodes CDR1 SNHLY and CDR2 FYNNEI. J gave up 3 bases and V 6 bases, and 6 bases lay outside the gene matches. CDR3 sequence (DNA): TGTGCCAGCAGCCAACAGGGGGCGGACAATCAGCCCCAGCATTTT. Its translation is CASSQQGADNQPQHF.